These 24 T cell receptor beta chains share one sample of origin, sequenced in a study of T cell responses to AZD1222 COVID-19 vaccine. Repertoires were generated with immunoSEQ multiplex PCR, while TCRdb's copy carries only in-frame clones and drops some. Of some 140,000 clones in the sample, around nine tenths are singletons; the top ten hold under 2%. Material: peripheral blood, obtained on day 0 of AZD1222 vaccination. These receptors originate from an adult in good health.

V is TRBV7-9 and J is TRBJ1-5; perhaps TRBD1 as D (6 bases). Between the trimmed V and J ends, which lost 4 bases and 2 bases, there was a span of 9 bases. There are 14 residues in the CDR3. In germline, CDR1 is SEHNR, CDR2 FQNEAQ (reference sequence). In nucleotides, the CDR3 is TGTGCCAGCAGCTCGGACAGCGGCAATCAGCCCCAGCATTTT. It translates to CASSSDSGNQPQHF.

This sequence joins TRBV28 and TRBJ1-5; D is unclear. The CDR3 extends over 13 amino acids. V was shortened by 7 bases and J by 1 base, with 8 bases between the two germline ends. Germline V CDR1 and CDR2: MDHEN, SYDVKM. In DNA, the CDR3 is TGTGCCAGCATTCCGGGGAGCAATCAGCCCCAGCATTTT. Its protein product is CASIPGSNQPQHF.

This chain connects TRBV2 to TRBJ1-5; no definite D call. This CDR3 spans 14 amino acids. The germline V gene has CDR1 SNHLY and CDR2 FYNNEI. V lost 2 bases to trimming and J lost 2 bases, with 7 bases between them. In DNA, the CDR3 is TGTGCCAGCAGTGAACGGGGTGGCAATCAGCCCCAGCATTTT. Residues: CASSERGGNQPQHF.

V is TRBV5-3 and J is TRBJ1-1, with D hard to call. Being an ORF, TRBV5-3 has a function that is uncertain. Trimming removed 6 bases from V and 1 base from J, with 22 bases in between. The CDR3 is 17 residues long. The CDR3 is CARNELSVRAGNTEAFF. For the CDR3, the DNA is TGTGCCAGAAACGAACTAAGCGTAAGGGCGGGGAACACTGAAGCTTTCTTT.

The V and J genes are TRBV11-3 and TRBJ2-1; 9 positions match TRBD2. The CDR3 is 15 residues long. In germline, CDR1 is SGHNT, CDR2 YENEEA. After removal of 5 bases from V and 1 base from J, the junction contained 3 bases not matched to a gene. CDR3 in DNA: TGTGCCAGCAGCCTGCGGGAGGGATCCTACAATGAGCAGTTCTTC. It yields the protein CASSLREGSYNEQFF.

This clone has just a few counts. V gene TRBV11-2 combines with J gene TRBJ1-1; no reliable D call. Germline CDR1 and CDR2: SGHAT and FQNNGV. With 1 base removed from V and 10 bases from J, the gap between germline ends came to 10 bases. CDR3 length equals 12 residues. The CDR3 DNA follows: TGTGCCAGCAGCTTAGTCTTCGGTGGAGCTTTCTTT. It translates to CASSLVFGGAFF.

The chain recombines TRBV10-3 with TRBJ2-7; 12 positions agree with TRBD2. The germline gives CDR1 ENHRY, CDR2 SYGVKD. With 3 bases clipped from V and 1 base from J, the junction kept 1 base outside the gene matches. This CDR3 contains 15 residues. This chain's CDR3 is CAISELAGGSYEQYF. For the CDR3, the DNA is TGTGCCATCAGTGAACTAGCGGGAGGATCCTACGAGCAGTACTTC.

V usage is TRBV7-2 and J usage is TRBJ1-2, with 7 bases fitting TRBD1. The V gene's germline CDR1 is SGHTA and CDR2 FQGNSA. The CDR3 runs to 18 residues. J was trimmed by 3 bases and V by 5 bases; bases with no gene match: 18. DNA for the CDR3: TGTGCCAGCAGCCTCCAACCCATCCCTCCAGGGGGAGACTATGGCTACACCTTC. Translating gives CASSLQPIPPGGDYGYTF. The whole variable domain, remainder taken from reference TRBV7-2 and TRBJ1-2, is GAGVSQSPSNKVTEKGKDVELRCDPISGHTALYWYRQSLGQGLEFLIYFQGNSAPDKSGLPSDRFSAERTGGSVSTLTIQRTQQEDSAVYLCASSLQPIPPGGDYGYTFGSGTRLTVV.

The rearrangement uses TRBV23-1 and TRBJ1-2; 11 nucleotides match TRBD1. TRBV23-1 is annotated as an ORF whose role is uncertain. This CDR3 region has 15 residues. The V segment lost 10 bases and the J segment 7 bases; nucleotides outside the gene matches: 14. The CDR3 here is CAKGGGTGGSSGYTF. The CDR3 bases are TGCGCCAAAGGAGGCGGGACAGGGGGGAGTAGTGGCTACACCTTC.

The genes are TRBV5-1 and TRBJ1-1; D not resolved. The V gene's germline CDR1 is SGHRS and CDR2 YFSETQ. CDR3 length: 16 amino acids. The germline V and J ends were trimmed by 0 bases and 0 bases, with 12 bases remaining between them. The CDR3 is CASSLGGLGLNTEAFF. The DNA of the CDR3 is TGCGCCAGCAGCTTGGGTGGGTTAGGCTTGAACACTGAAGCTTTCTTT.

The chain uses TRBV7-8 and TRBJ1-1; D remains unclear. V dropped 5 bases and J dropped 0 bases, with 7 bases sitting between them. This CDR3 spans 13 amino acids. Per the germline V gene, CDR1 is SGHVS and CDR2 is FQNEAQ. The CDR3 sequence is CASSRQLNTEAFF. The CDR3, as DNA: TGTGCCAGCAGCCGTCAATTGAACACTGAAGCTTTCTTT. The full variable domain, in which reference TRBV7-8 and TRBJ1-1 provide the parts outside the CDR3, is GAGVSQSPRYKVAKRGQDVALRCDPISGHVSLFWYQQALGQGPEFLTYFQNEAQLDKSGLPSDRFFAERPEGSVSTLKIQRTQQEDSAVYLCASSRQLNTEAFFGQGTRLTVV.

The chain joins TRBV19 to TRBJ1-3; weak D call: TRBD1 (6 bases). The CDR3 spans 14 residues. The germline gives CDR1 LNHDA, CDR2 SQIVND (reference sequence). V lost 8 bases and J 1 base, leaving 12 bases between the germline ends. The CDR3, as DNA: TGTGCCAGTTCCACAGGGTTTTCTGGAAACACCATATATTTT. Protein: CASSTGFSGNTIYF.

The chain is built from TRBV19 and TRBJ1-2; D unresolved. Germline loops: CDR1 LNHDA, CDR2 SQIVND (reference sequence). The CDR3 contains 16 residues. V was trimmed by 3 bases and J by 4 bases, leaving 18 bases between them. The CDR3 sequence is CASSIWSADIVYGYTF. CDR3 in DNA: TGTGCCAGTAGTATTTGGAGCGCGGATATCGTCTATGGCTACACCTTC.

The CDR3 reads CASSEAGTGGLLNTGELFF. CDR3 DNA: TGTGCCAGCAGCGAGGCCGGGACAGGGGGCTTACTGAACACCGGGGAGCTGTTTTTT. J is TRBJ2-2 and V is TRBV11-3, with 12 bases lining up with TRBD1. The CDR3 runs to 19 residues. The germline CDR1 and CDR2 sequences are SGHNT and YENEEA. V lost 5 bases to trimming and J lost 1 base; unmatched junction nucleotides: 11.

The chain has TRBV28 and TRBJ2-1, with TRBD2 matching over 12 bases. The V gene end was trimmed by 2 bases and the J gene end by 7 bases; junction bases not matched to a gene: 6. The CDR3 sequence is 16 residues long. Germline assignment: CDR1 MDHEN and CDR2 SYDVKM. The CDR3 loop reads CASSLTSGRLLNEQFF. CDR3 in DNA: TGTGCCAGCAGTTTAACTAGCGGGAGGTTATTAAATGAGCAGTTCTTC.

The J gene is TRBJ2-7, the V gene TRBV3-1 (or the pseudogene TRBV3-2), with TRBD1 as a possible D gene (5 bases). The CDR3 runs 13 residues. Trimming pared 7 bases from V and 1 base from J, leaving 11 bases between. From germline, CDR1 is LGHDT and CDR2 YNNKEL (reference sequence). The CDR3 region is CASTSTASYEQYF. The DNA of the CDR3 is TGTGCCAGCACCTCGACAGCATCCTACGAGCAGTACTTC.

The chain has TRBV11-3 and TRBJ1-1; TRBD1 matches 12 bases. This CDR3 spans 16 amino acids. Germline trimming cut 1 base from V and 11 bases from J; bases unmatched to any gene: 11. The germline CDR1 and CDR2 sequences are SGHNT and YENEEA. CDR3 nucleotides: TGTGCCAGCAGCTTAGCCTCGCCGGGACAGGGGGCGGTCGCTTTCTTT. Translating gives CASSLASPGQGAVAFF.

The chain joins TRBV6-5 to TRBJ1-2, with no clear D. Trimming took off 0 bases at V and 4 bases at J, with 12 bases between the two ends. CDR1 and CDR2 from the germline V gene are MNHEY and SVGAGI. The CDR3 totals 15 residues. The CDR3 is CASSYSKRASYGYTF. The DNA for the CDR3 is TGTGCCAGCAGTTACTCGAAGAGGGCAAGCTATGGCTACACCTTC.

This clone was observed once. Written as DNA, the CDR3 is TGTGCCAGCAGCTTAATCCGCAGGGGAATTCATAGCTACACCTTC. It yields the protein CASSLIRRGIHSYTF. The chain uses TRBV7-3 and TRBJ1-2; a possible D gene is TRBD1 (6 bases). CDR3 length: 15 residues. The germline gives CDR1 SGHTA, CDR2 FQGTGA. V lost 1 base to trimming and J lost 9 bases, with 18 bases between them.

The chain is built from TRBV7-6 and TRBJ1-3; perhaps TRBD1 as D (6 bases). Trimming left V 0 bases short and J 5 bases short, with 11 bases between. The CDR3 is made up of 15 amino acids. The V gene's germline CDR1 is SGHVS and CDR2 FNYEAQ. CDR3 nucleotide sequence: TGTGCCAGCAGCTTAGCACAGGGCTTCCGAAACACCATATATTTT. Translated: CASSLAQGFRNTIYF.

The chain combines TRBV3-1 (or the pseudogene TRBV3-2) with TRBJ2-7; 7 bases agree with TRBD1. V shed 5 bases, J shed 7 bases, and the junction held 11 bases outside the gene matches. Germline V gives CDR1 LGHDT, CDR2 YNNKEL (reference sequence). The CDR3 contains 14 residues. The CDR3 DNA sequence: TGTGCCAGCAGCTCAAGACAGGGTAGGGAAGAGCAGTACTTC. This gives the protein CASSSRQGREEQYF.

The chain is built from TRBV15 and TRBJ1-1; D perhaps matches TRBD1 (5 bases). The length of the CDR3 is 12 residues. The germline V gene has CDR1 LNHNV and CDR2 YYDKDF (reference sequence). Between the trimmed V and J ends, which lost 2 bases and 9 bases, there was a span of 10 bases. CDR3 nucleotides: TGTGCCACCAGCAGATCCGGGACCCAAGCTTTCTTT. Amino acids: CATSRSGTQAFF.

This clone was found once. The chain couples TRBV5-5 to TRBJ1-1; TRBD1 matches 8 bases. Losses at the gene ends were 2 bases for V and 3 bases for J; bases not matched to a gene: 6. Per the germline V gene, CDR1 is SGHKS and CDR2 is YYEKEE (reference sequence). This CDR3 has 15 residues. In DNA, the CDR3 is TGTGCCAGCAGCTTAAAGGACAGGGACTACACTGAAGCTTTCTTT. Amino acid sequence: CASSLKDRDYTEAFF. Based on the CDR3 plus reference TRBV5-5 and TRBJ1-1, the full variable domain is DAGVTQSPTHLIKTRGQQVTLRCSPISGHKSVSWYQQVLGQGPQFIFQYYEKEERGRGNFPDRFSARQFPNYSSELNVNALLLGDSALYLCASSLKDRDYTEAFFGQGTRLTVV.

This clone was detected once. The chain joins TRBV5-6 to TRBJ1-1; D unclear. The V and J ends lost 3 bases and 1 base respectively, with 7 bases between them. Germline CDR1 and CDR2: SGHDT and YYEEEE. The CDR3 spans 13 residues. The CDR3 protein is CASSYLENTEAFF. The CDR3 coding sequence is TGTGCCAGCAGCTACTTGGAGAACACTGAAGCTTTCTTT.